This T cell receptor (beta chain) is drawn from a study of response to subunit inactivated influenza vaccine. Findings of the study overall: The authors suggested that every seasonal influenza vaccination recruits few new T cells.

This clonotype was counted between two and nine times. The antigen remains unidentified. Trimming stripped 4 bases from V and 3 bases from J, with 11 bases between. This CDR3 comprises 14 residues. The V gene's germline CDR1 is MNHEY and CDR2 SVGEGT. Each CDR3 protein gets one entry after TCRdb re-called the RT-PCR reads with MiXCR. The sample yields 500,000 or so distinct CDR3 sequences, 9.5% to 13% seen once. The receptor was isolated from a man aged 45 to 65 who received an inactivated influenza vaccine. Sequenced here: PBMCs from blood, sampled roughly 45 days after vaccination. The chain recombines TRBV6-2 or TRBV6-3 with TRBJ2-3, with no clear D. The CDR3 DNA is TGTGCCAGCAGTTCTCGGGCGTTTACAGATACGCAGTATTTT. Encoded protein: CASSSRAFTDTQYF.